The 32 T cell receptor beta chains below were found in one sample sequenced in a study of tumor and adjacent non-tumor tissue in lung cancer. Three rounds of nested PCR, following a modified ARM-PCR protocol, produced the TCRbeta library. From the multiplex PCR reads, TCRdb called clonotypes with MiXCR, one entry per CDR3 protein. The sample gives roughly 74,000 distinct CDR3 sequences, over 65% of which show up once; around 38% is in the top ten. No cell sorting was done before RNA was extracted from the tissue. This non-tumor lung sample came from over 3 cm beyond the tumor edge. Sequenced material: distant non-tumor lung tissue. The receptors stem from a man aged 70-80 years with non-small cell lung cancer.

With regard to this clonotype: Just one base apart from a much larger clone, this may be a read error. The chain couples TRBV13 to TRBJ2-3, with D maybe TRBD2 (5 bases). V was shortened by 3 bases and J by 2 bases, with 15 bases between the two germline ends. The CDR3 has 16 amino acids. Per the germline V gene, CDR1 is PRHDT and CDR2 is FYEKMQ (reference sequence). CDR3 in DNA: TGTGCCAGCAGCTTCTTGGAGGCCAAGCACACAGATACGCAGTATTTT. Translated, it gives CASSFLEAKHTDTQYF.

Details on this clonotype: Its ends do not fully match the called genes, so a read error is possible. V gene TRBV5-1 combines with J gene TRBJ2-2, with D perhaps matching TRBD2 (5 bases). The CDR3 has 13 amino acids. The germline V gene encodes CDR1 SGHRS and CDR2 YFSETQ. The CDR3 loop reads CASRLDGIGEPFF. Written as DNA, the CDR3 is TGCGCCAGCAGATTGGATGGGATCGGGGAGCCGTTTTTT.

Note on this clonotype: A junction end diverges from the germline sequence, so it may reflect a read error. This chain links TRBV11-2 with TRBJ1-1, with D unclear. CDR1 is SGHAT and CDR2 is FQNNGV in the germline V gene. The length of the CDR3 is 15 residues. CDR3 residues: CTSNFANSRSTEAFF. CDR3 coding DNA: TGTACCAGCAATTTCGCCAATTCAAGGAGCACTGAAGCTTTCTTT. The variable domain in full, with the rest retrieved from reference TRBV11-2 and TRBJ1-1, is EAGVAQSPRYKIIEKRQSVAFWCNPISGHATLYWYQQILGQGPKLLIQFQNNGVVDDSQLPKDRFSAERLKGVDSTLKIQPAKLEDSAVYLCTSNFANSRSTEAFFGQGTRLTVV.

About this clonotype itself: Because the CDR3 is missing its conserved closing phenylalanine or tryptophan, this is likely a read error. This sequence joins TRBV6-6 and TRBJ2-3; D call uncertain. The CDR3 runs 14 residues. CDR1 is MNHNY and CDR2 is SVGAGI in the germline V gene (reference sequence). CDR3 DNA: TGTGCCAGCAGCCTACGTAGTGAGGCAGATATGCAGTATCTT. Protein product: CASSLRSEADMQYL.

Turning to this clonotype: Compared with germline, one end of the junction differs, possibly owing to a read error. The chain combines TRBV6-5 with TRBJ2-1; 9 bases are shared with TRBD2. The CDR3 has 17 residues. The germline CDR1 and CDR2 sequences are MNHEY and SVGAGI. The CDR3 protein is CASSFRLAGEPYNGQFF. The CDR3 DNA reads as TGTGCAAGCAGTTTCCGCTTAGCGGGAGAACCCTACAATGGGCAGTTCTTC.

For this clonotype: Likely a read error: the CDR3 ends without its conserved phenylalanine or tryptophan. This sequence joins TRBV6-2 or TRBV6-3 and TRBJ2-3; 7 nucleotides line up with TRBD1. The CDR3 is made up of 13 amino acids. The germline V gene has CDR1 MNHEY and CDR2 SVGEGT. The CDR3 is CASRTGDRDTQYY. The CDR3 nucleotides read TGTGCCAGCAGAACAGGGGACAGAGATACACAGTATTAT.

Comments on this clonotype: One base away lies a much larger clone, so this may be a sequencing read error. The V gene is TRBV5-4, the J gene TRBJ2-3; TRBD2 matches 7 bases. CDR3 size: 12 residues. Germline CDR1 reads SGHNT; CDR2 reads YYREEE (reference sequence). In DNA form, the CDR3 reads TGTGCCAGGAGCTTGACTAGCGATACGCAGTATTTT. It is translated as CARSLTSDTQYF. The entire variable domain, with the rest obtained from reference TRBV5-4 and TRBJ2-3, is as follows: ETGVTQSPTHLIKTRGQQVTLRCSSQSGHNTVSWYQQALGQGPQFIFQYYREEENGRGNFPPRFSGLQFPNYSSELNVNALELDDSALYLCARSLTSDTQYFGPGTRLTVL.

This clonotype appeared a few times. The chain carries TRBV7-9 and TRBJ2-5; D may be TRBD1 or TRBD2 (5 bases each). This CDR3 comprises 16 residues. Trimming shortened V by 1 base and J by 1 base, and 13 bases separated the two germline ends. Germline V gene data show CDR1 as SEHNR and CDR2 as FQNEAQ (reference sequence). CDR3 residues: CASSLDLTTGQETQYF. DNA of the CDR3: TGTGCCAGCAGCTTAGACCTGACTACAGGCCAAGAGACCCAGTACTTC.

V gene TRBV5-6 combines with J gene TRBJ2-3; TRBD2 agrees at 12 bases. The CDR3 extends over 18 amino acids. In germline, CDR1 is SGHDT, CDR2 YYEEEE. J gave up 2 bases and V 8 bases, and 15 bases lay outside the gene matches. CDR3 sequence reads: CARTLLLAGGPNTDTQYF. CDR3 nucleotides: TGTGCCAGAACCTTGCTCCTAGCGGGAGGGCCGAACACAGATACGCAGTATTTT.

About this clonotype: Mismatch with germline at one junction end may stem from a read error. The chain carries TRBV12-3 or TRBV12-4 and TRBJ1-5, with TRBD1 as a possible D gene (6 bases). The CDR3 has 16 amino acids. For the CDR3, the DNA is TGTACCAGCAGTTTAGGTTTGGATGGGGGGGCTAGTCCCCAGCATTTT. It is translated as CTSSLGLDGGASPQHF.

About this clonotype itself: Since a much larger clone is just one base distant, this may be a read error. This CDR3 fails to terminate in the conserved phenylalanine or tryptophan, so it likely reflects a read error. The chain joins TRBV6-1 to TRBJ2-7; 9 bases align to TRBD2. The CDR3 runs to 16 residues. Looked up from germline, CDR1 is MNHNS and CDR2 is SASEGT. Trimming at V came to 6 bases and at J to 2 bases, leaving 11 bases not matched to a gene. CDR3 DNA: TGTGCCAGCAGAATCGCGGGGGGGTCGGAACCCTACGAGCAGTACTTA. It is translated as CASRIAGGSEPYEQYL.

Points on this clonotype: With a much larger clone just one base away, this may be a read error. The chain is built from TRBV20-1 and TRBJ1-2, with D perhaps TRBD1 (6 bases). V was trimmed by 0 bases and J by 4 bases, leaving 15 bases between them. Germline CDR1 and CDR2: DFQATT and SNEGSKA (reference sequence). This CDR3 spans 15 amino acids. DNA for the CDR3: TGCAGTGCTAGAGATGTGGAGGGACATGGCTATGGCTACACCTTC. Its protein is CSARDVEGHGYGYTF.

About this clonotype: A much larger clonotype is one base distant, so this may be a read error. This chain joins TRBV25-1 and TRBJ2-1, with D possibly being TRBD2 (5 bases). This CDR3 comprises 14 residues. V was shortened by 3 bases and J by 7 bases, with 13 bases between the two germline ends. Germline CDR1 and CDR2: MGHDK and SYGVNS. This CDR3 reads CASSEARGRNEQFF. The CDR3 region has the DNA TGTGCCAGCAGTGAGGCTAGAGGGAGAAATGAGCAGTTCTTC.

The chain employs TRBV7-9 and TRBJ2-7, with D possibly TRBD1 on 5 matching bases. Trimming removed 1 base at V and 2 bases at J, with 9 bases between. The V gene's germline CDR1 is SEHNR and CDR2 FQNEAQ (reference sequence). The CDR3 loop spans 14 amino acids. The CDR3 DNA reads TGTGCCAGCAGCTTAGAGACAGAGCCCTACGAGCAGTACTTC. Residues: CASSLETEPYEQYF.

Details on this clonotype: A junction boundary mismatches the germline segment, possibly from a read error. V usage is TRBV6-2 or TRBV6-3 and J usage is TRBJ2-1; no clear D. The CDR3 spans 14 residues. CDR1 and CDR2 from the germline V gene are MNHEY and SVGEGT. The CDR3 nucleotides are TGTGCCAGCTGTTACGGTCAGGAGTACAATGGGCAGTTCTTC. It yields the protein CASCYGQEYNGQFF.

The chain is built from TRBV6-5 and TRBJ1-2; 7 bases fit TRBD1. Germline-derived CDR1 and CDR2 are MNHEY and SVGAGI. J gave up 4 bases and V 6 bases, and 8 bases lay outside the gene matches. The CDR3 is 14 residues long. CDR3 loop: CASRTSTGRYGYTF. Written as DNA, the CDR3 is TGTGCCAGCAGAACCTCGACAGGGCGCTATGGCTACACCTTC.

This clonotype was counted once. This sequence joins TRBV5-1 and TRBJ2-3; D is possibly TRBD1 or TRBD2 (5 bases each). V was shortened by 7 bases and J by 3 bases, with 18 bases between the two germline ends. CDR1 is SGHRS, CDR2 YFSETQ, per germline. The CDR3 sequence is 15 residues long. The CDR3 DNA sequence: TGCGCCAGCCGCGCCGTTGGGGGTGGTACAGATACGCAGTATTTT. Protein sequence: CASRAVGGGTDTQYF.

As concerns this clonotype: Its ends do not fully match the called genes, so a read error is possible. The genes are TRBV6-5 and TRBJ2-1; perhaps TRBD2 as D (5 bases). The CDR3 length is 15 residues. Germline-derived CDR1 and CDR2 are MNHEY and SVGAGI. This CDR3 reads CASSYSARGPNELFF. The CDR3 nucleotides are TGTGCCAGCAGTTACTCGGCGAGAGGGCCTAATGAGCTGTTCTTC.

As for this clonotype: Here the CDR3 omits its conserved ending phenylalanine or tryptophan, so a read error is the likely source. This chain links TRBV11-2 with TRBJ1-1, with D unclear. The CDR3 contains 11 residues. Germline CDR1 is SGHAT and CDR2 is FQNNGV. Trimming shortened V by 10 bases and J by 8 bases, and 14 bases separated the two germline ends. The DNA of the CDR3 is TGTGCCAACACCACGGTGGACGAAGCTTTCATT. This codes for CANTTVDEAFI.

Points on this clonotype: This is likely a read error, given that the CDR3 carries no conserved phenylalanine or tryptophan at its end. This chain links TRBV4-2 with TRBJ1-2, with D possibly TRBD1 on 5 matching bases. Germline V CDR1 and CDR2: LGHNA, YNFKEQ. This CDR3 contains 15 residues. In DNA form, the CDR3 reads TGTGCCAACAGCCAACCCACTGACCTAGGGGATGGCTACACCTCC. Translation gives CANSQPTDLGDGYTS.

About this clonotype itself: Its ends do not fully match the called genes, so a read error is possible. This sequence joins TRBV5-1 and TRBJ1-1; 7 bases match TRBD1. Per the germline V gene, CDR1 is SGHRS and CDR2 is YFSETQ. This CDR3 contains 16 residues. The CDR3 here is CAGSLTPRQGNTEAFF. The CDR3 nucleotides are TGCGCCGGCAGCTTAACTCCGAGACAGGGGAACACTGAAGCTTTCTTT.

J is TRBJ2-3 and V is TRBV14, with D possibly being TRBD2 (5 bases). The germline CDR1 and CDR2 sequences are SGHDN and FVKESK. The CDR3 covers 14 residues. Trimming took off 4 bases at V and 5 bases at J, with 13 bases between the two ends. Written as DNA, the CDR3 is TGTGCCAGCAGCCCGTCGACGGGGAAAGATACGCAGTATTTT. Protein: CASSPSTGKDTQYF.

This clonotype was found a few times. A read error may account for a junction end that differs from germline. CDR3 loop: CARSQAERRPQHF. CDR3 nucleotide sequence: TGCGCCAGAAGCCAAGCGGAAAGACGGCCCCAGCATTTT. The chain uses TRBV4-1 and TRBJ1-5; D is unclear. In germline, CDR1 is MGHRA, CDR2 YSYEKL. The CDR3 is 13 residues long.

On this clonotype: This is likely a read error, given that the CDR3 carries no conserved phenylalanine or tryptophan at its end. This chain uses TRBV2 with TRBJ2-7; 9 positions match TRBD2. This CDR3 region has 16 residues. Germline V CDR1 and CDR2: SNHLY, FYNNEI. The CDR3 sequence is CPSSEAISGGLSEQYL. In DNA form, the CDR3 reads TGTCCCAGCAGTGAAGCGATCAGCGGGGGGCTATCCGAGCAGTACTTA.

Comments on this clonotype: One junction end disagrees with the germline gene, perhaps due to a read error. The rearrangement links TRBV11-1 to TRBJ2-5; D is undetermined. The V gene's germline CDR1 is SGHAT and CDR2 FQDESV (reference sequence). CDR3 size: 15 residues. The CDR3 sequence is CASSLSPAYQETQCF. CDR3 nucleotide sequence: TGTGCGAGCAGCTTAAGTCCAGCGTACCAAGAGACCCAGTGCTTC.

This clonotype was observed a few times. A much larger clone differs by one base, so this may be a read error. The chain is built from TRBV11-2 and TRBJ2-3; D not resolved. This CDR3 is 14 amino acids long. Looked up from germline, CDR1 is SGHAT and CDR2 is FQNNGV. The CDR3 loop is CASSSQRLSDKQYF. CDR3 bases: TGTGCCAGCAGCTCACAGAGGTTATCAGATAAGCAGTATTTT.

The sample holds a few counts of this clonotype. A much larger clone is a single base away; this may be a read error. The J gene is TRBJ1-1, the V gene TRBV10-3; unclear D gene. In germline, CDR1 is ENHRY, CDR2 SYGVKD. The CDR3 totals 12 residues. V was trimmed by 5 bases and J by 7 bases, leaving 11 bases between them. The CDR3 DNA is TGTGCCATCAGTAAGGGAGGTAATGAAGCTTTCTTT. This encodes CAISKGGNEAFF.

Notes on this clonotype: Lacking the conserved final phenylalanine or tryptophan, this CDR3 likely reflects a read error. This chain joins TRBV5-4 and TRBJ1-2; D call uncertain. The length of the CDR3 is 13 residues. V shed 4 bases and J shed 0 bases, with 7 bases lying between them. The germline V gene encodes CDR1 SGHNT and CDR2 YYREEE (reference sequence). The CDR3 sequence: CASSHRTNYGYTL. The CDR3 nucleotides are TGTGCCAGCAGCCACAGAACTAACTATGGCTACACCCTC.

Concerning this clonotype itself: Its ends do not fully match the called genes, so a read error is possible. The chain uses TRBV6-1 and TRBJ2-1; 8 nucleotides line up with TRBD1. Germline V gene sequence: CDR1 MNHNS, CDR2 SASEGT. The CDR3 is 15 amino acids. CDR3 DNA sequence: TGTGCCAGCAGACAGGGGGTGTCGATGCACAATGAGCATTTCTTC. The encoded protein is CASRQGVSMHNEHFF.

This clonotype occurred a few times. The CDR3 ends on some other residue instead of the conserved phenylalanine or tryptophan, so this is likely a read error. The chain links TRBV11-1 to TRBJ1-1; weak D call: TRBD1 (5 bases). V gave up 3 bases and J gave up 0 bases, with 14 bases separating them. Looked up from germline, CDR1 is SGHAT and CDR2 is FQDESV (reference sequence). The CDR3 has 16 amino acids. The CDR3 coding sequence is TGTGCCAGCAGCTTGGGTCAATGGGGCGTGAACACTGAAGCTTTCATT. Protein product: CASSLGQWGVNTEAFI.

In the case of this clonotype: A read error may account for a junction end that differs from germline. The chain is built from TRBV11-2 and TRBJ2-1; 7 positions match TRBD1. The CDR3 is 14 amino acids. CDR1 SGHAT and CDR2 FQNNGV come from the germline V gene. In DNA form, the CDR3 reads TGTGCCAACAGCTTACAGGGGACCTACAGTGAGCAGTTCTTC. Protein product: CANSLQGTYSEQFF.

This clonotype was recorded only once. The CDR3 region has the DNA TGTGCCAGCACCGGCGGGGAGTCCAGCTCTGATACGCAGTATTTT. Translating it yields CASTGGESSSDTQYF. V and J are TRBV6-6 and TRBJ2-3; perhaps TRBD2 as D (6 bases). Germline V gives CDR1 MNHNY, CDR2 SVGAGI (reference sequence). CDR3 length equals 15 residues. The V gene lost 7 bases and the J gene lost 6 bases, with 20 bases spanning the gap.